The entry below gives a single T cell receptor beta chain sequence along with its context. No cognate antigen has been identified for it. No base-level quality is on record; no much larger clone is a single base apart. Cut back by 3 bases and 5 bases, the V and J ends lie 16 bases apart. The CDR3 covers 15 residues, taking in both the cysteine and the phenylalanine. The CDR3 DNA has 45 bases and is translated from base 1. For CDR1 and CDR2, the germline V gene (reference sequence) lists LGHDT and YNNKEL. The time point tag for this specimen amounts to: baseline before first vaccination. The vaccinee samples were drawn from two UK trials, COV001 and COV002, one of which was a single-blind randomized controlled phase 2/3 trial testing AZD1222 (ChAdOx1 nCoV-19) in healthy adults. For TCRbeta chain sequencing, PBMC samples from trial participants were taken at day 0 and at day 28 after the second dose.

The CDR3 regions of human TCRbeta chains were analyzed by immunosequencing. On the study's bioinformatics: TCRs in the repertoires were matched against a reference library of SARS-CoV-2-specific TCRs that had been generated with the MIRA antigen-specificity platform. Breadth meant the fraction of unique TCRs that were SARS-CoV-2-associated, whereas depth meant the fraction of total T cells that were SARS-CoV-2-associated. Using the MIRA data, each spike-specific TCR was mapped to the spike region that the TCR reacts to and placed in a CD4 or CD8 class. Log10-transformed breadth and depth values were compared by one-way ANOVA with Sidak's multiple comparisons tests. TCRdb mirrors the immuneACCESS table, restricted to in-frame sequences. Some clones are absent from its copies; in checked studies, under half trace to an unresolved V gene, and the reason for the others is unknown. V, J and clone size were drawn from that table, and D and trimming were deduced from the DNA. Present in this sample are tens of thousands of clones, 90% of which were seen just once. The top ten constitute 5.7% of the sample.

This entry is derived from a study of T cell responses to AZD1222 COVID-19 vaccine (dated by TCRdb to the early 2020s). A note on the overall study: AZD1222 recipients given second doses at about 4 weeks or at about 12 weeks were pooled, since spike-specific TCR depth and breadth were not found to differ between the two schedules. Trial participants were enrolled by age into 18-55, 56-69 and 70-plus year subgroups, with roughly 160, 29 and 62 TCR-sequenced participants respectively. TCR sequencing was performed for about 250 trial participants, of whom some 200 were given two doses of AZD1222 and some 25 were given two doses of MenACWY control vaccine. Findings and caveats that apply to the study as a whole: No day 14 peak-response samples were available, so repertoires were characterized only after the peak T cell response. After two AZD1222 doses, both the breadth and the depth of spike-specific TCRs were significantly higher than at day 0 and than in MenACWY recipients. Only a handful of AZD1222 recipients were SARS-CoV-2 seropositive at baseline, limiting conclusions about previously exposed vaccinees. Most participants were white British and females outnumbered males, and the authors suggested that clonal diversity may have been underestimated. Vaccine-associated CD4 TCRs spanned the whole spike protein, with dominant responses in regions 160-218 and 743-854. The 56-69-year group was small, and its depth increase did not reach significance, likely because of low power. Nearly half of unique spike-specific TCRs reportedly recognized epitopes outside regions mutated in the B.1.351 and B.1.1.7 variants.

Recombination connected TRBV3-1 (or the pseudogene TRBV3-2) to TRBJ1-2; possibly the D gene is TRBD1, per 6 matching bases. The receptor's source is an adult in good health. Source: peripheral blood, taken on day 0 of AZD1222 vaccination. In nucleotides, the sequence is TGTGCCAGCAGCCATCTTACGGACAGTAAGTATGGCTACACCTTC. This gives the protein CASSHLTDSKYGYTF.